This TCR beta chain was found in a study of post-analysis software for immune sequencing data. Study-wide context: Some patients lacked subtype; others had relapsing-remitting, secondary progressive or progressive-relapsing disease.

TCR beta libraries were prepared from cDNA with unique molecular identifiers. TCRdb passed the PCR reads through MiXCR, listing each CDR3 protein once. The repertoire has more than 450,000 distinct CDR3 sequences, around a third of them found once; the top ten carry approximately 6%. Germline loops: CDR1 DFQATT, CDR2 SNEGSKA (reference sequence). The junction had 2 bases not matched to a gene; V was cut back by 3 bases and J by 0 bases. This CDR3 contains 15 residues. Study-wide results and caveats: Batch-mates among the samples co-clustered strongly by F measure. In multiple sclerosis, normalized Chao1 diversity was significantly below that of controls. Patients had higher frequencies than controls of a handful of TRBV segments, including TRBV5-6, TRBV5-1 and TRBV20-1.

Only a few counts were recorded for this clonotype. Its antigen is unidentified. The sample was blood. The TCR sequence derives from a girl younger than 18 with multiple sclerosis. The chain links TRBV20-1 to TRBJ2-3; 11 nucleotides match TRBD2. CDR3 coding DNA: TGCAGTGCTAGGACTAGCGGGGAGAGCACAGATACGCAGTATTTT. Its protein product is CSARTSGESTDTQYF.